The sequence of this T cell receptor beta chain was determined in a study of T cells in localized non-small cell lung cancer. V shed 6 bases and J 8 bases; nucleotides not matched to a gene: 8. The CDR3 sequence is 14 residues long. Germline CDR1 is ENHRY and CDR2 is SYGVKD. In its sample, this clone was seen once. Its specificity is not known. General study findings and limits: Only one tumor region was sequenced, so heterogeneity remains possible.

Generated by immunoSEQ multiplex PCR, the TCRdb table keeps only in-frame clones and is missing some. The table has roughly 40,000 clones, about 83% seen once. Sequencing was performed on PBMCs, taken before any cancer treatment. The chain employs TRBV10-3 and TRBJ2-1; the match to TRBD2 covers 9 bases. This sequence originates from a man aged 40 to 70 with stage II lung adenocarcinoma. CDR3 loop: CAIRLGGGADEQFF. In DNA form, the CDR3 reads TGTGCCATCAGGCTAGGCGGGGGGGCGGATGAGCAGTTCTTC.